This T cell receptor (beta chain) was profiled in a study of persistence of HIV-infected CD4 T cells. Germline CDR1 and CDR2: SEHNR and FQNEAQ (reference sequence). V shed 1 base and J 1 base; nucleotides not matched to a gene: 1. This CDR3 has 15 residues. Cells were stimulated with overlapping HIV-1 Gag 15-mer peptides. Responding CD4+ T cells were sorted by upregulation of both CD40 ligand and CD69. PBMCs were depleted of CD8+ T cells before stimulation. Regarding this clone: Its antigen is not identified. Within the sample, other DNA sequences also encode this same CDR3.

This was the immunoSEQ version 4 assay in survey mode. Template was genomic DNA at 10 ng/uL, with up to 1 ug used per sample. Sequencing was performed with immunoSEQ multiplex PCR; in TCRdb, only in-frame clones are kept and a portion is missing. The table includes around 24,000 clones, approximately 79% detected once. The source is an adult man with HIV who was CMV-seropositive. J is TRBJ2-3 and V is TRBV7-9, with TRBD2 matching over 8 bases. The material sequenced was CD4+ T cells sorted from PBMCs after approximately 20-hour stimulation, taken from a patient who received antiretroviral therapy. The CDR3 protein is CASSLGLARTDTQYF. CDR3 in DNA: TGTGCCAGCAGCTTAGGACTAGCGCGCACAGATACGCAGTATTTT.